This T cell receptor beta chain was identified during a study of OX40 agonist ivuxolimab in advanced cancers. This CDR3 has 13 residues. Germline V lookup: CDR1 SGHTA, CDR2 FQGTGA. V lost 3 bases, J lost 4 bases, and 0 bases stayed unmatched. Generated by immunoSEQ multiplex PCR, the TCRdb table keeps only in-frame clones and is missing some. The sample holds some 58,000 clones, approximately 91% seen once. The J gene is TRBJ2-7, the V gene TRBV7-3; 10 nucleotides agree with TRBD2. The clonotype originates from an adult with an advanced solid tumor such as melanoma, head and neck, liver or kidney cancer. The sample was CD4+ or CD8+ T cells sorted from blood, taken in a trial of the OX40 agonist ivuxolimab. CDR3 protein: CASSLTSGYEQYF. The CDR3 bases are TGTGCCAGCAGCTTGACTAGCGGGTACGAGCAGTACTTC.